The next 23 T cell receptor beta chains were all read from a single sample in a study of T cell responses to AZD1222 COVID-19 vaccine. Profiled with immunoSEQ multiplex PCR; TCRdb holds only in-frame clones, not every one. The table has roughly 24,000 clones, approximately 88% seen once. Sample: peripheral blood, taken 28 days after the second AZD1222 dose. The receptors derive from an adult who received the AZD1222 COVID-19 vaccine.

V and J are TRBV7-9 and TRBJ1-2; D unclear. Per the germline V gene, CDR1 is SEHNR and CDR2 is FQNEAQ (reference sequence). The CDR3 spans 11 residues. The ends were cut back, 10 bases at V and 2 bases at J, with 8 bases in the middle. Here the CDR3 DNA reads TGTGCCACCAGTGTAAACTATGGCTACACCTTC. Amino acid sequence: CATSVNYGYTF.

The rearrangement uses TRBV28 and TRBJ1-2; TRBD1 aligns across 8 bases. Germline assignment: CDR1 MDHEN and CDR2 SYDVKM. The trim removed 8 bases at V and 4 bases at J, leaving 0 bases unmatched. This CDR3 spans 11 amino acids. This CDR3 reads CASGQGYGYTF. CDR3 sequence (DNA): TGTGCCAGCGGACAGGGCTATGGCTACACCTTC.

The V call is TRBV3-1 (or the pseudogene TRBV3-2), the J call TRBJ2-7; tentatively, D is TRBD1 or TRBD2 (7 bases each). CDR1 and CDR2 (germline): LGHDT, YNNKEL (reference sequence). V lost 1 base, J lost 6 bases, and 10 bases lay in between. The CDR3 covers 13 residues. The CDR3 sequence: CASSQAGGVEQYF. As DNA, the CDR3 is TGTGCCAGCAGCCAAGCAGGGGGGGTCGAGCAGTACTTC.

This rearrangement joins TRBV4-1 to TRBJ1-2; D might be TRBD1 (6 bases). This CDR3 comprises 15 residues. With 0 bases removed from V and 5 bases from J, the gap between germline ends came to 13 bases. The germline V gene has CDR1 MGHRA and CDR2 YSYEKL. In DNA, the CDR3 is TGCGCCAGCAGCCAAGATGGGGCAGGGGAGTATGGCTACACCTTC. This sequence encodes CASSQDGAGEYGYTF.

The CDR3 region is CATSREAGGGSSDTQYF. The CDR3 coding sequence is TGTGCCACCAGCAGAGAGGCAGGGGGCGGTAGTTCAGATACGCAGTATTTT. The rearrangement uses TRBV15 and TRBJ2-3, with 8 bases lining up with TRBD1. The V segment lost 0 bases and the J segment 4 bases; nucleotides outside the gene matches: 9. This CDR3 has 17 amino acids. From germline, CDR1 is LNHNV and CDR2 YYDKDF (reference sequence).

V and J are TRBV6-1 and TRBJ1-2, with D uncertain. Germline CDR1 is MNHNS and CDR2 is SASEGT. Trimming removed 0 bases at V and 7 bases at J, with 9 bases between. The CDR3 is 13 amino acids. The CDR3 coding sequence is TGTGCCAGCAGTGAAGCGCTGGCAGCTGGCTACACCTTC. As protein: CASSEALAAGYTF.

The chain joins TRBV15 to TRBJ1-5, with 9 bases identical to TRBD1. This CDR3 has 15 residues. In germline, CDR1 is LNHNV, CDR2 YYDKDF (reference sequence). The trim removed 0 bases at V and 6 bases at J, leaving 3 bases unmatched. CDR3 region: CATSRDGQGTQPQHF. As DNA, the CDR3 is TGTGCCACCAGCAGAGATGGACAGGGGACTCAGCCCCAGCATTTT.

This chain connects TRBV5-4 to TRBJ2-7; TRBD1 matches 8 bases. V lost 8 bases to trimming and J lost 7 bases; unmatched junction nucleotides: 5. The CDR3 covers 11 residues. CDR1 and CDR2 (germline): SGHNT, YYREEE (reference sequence). CDR3 amino acids: CARNRGKEQYF. Written as DNA, the CDR3 is TGTGCCAGAAACAGGGGGAAAGAGCAGTACTTC.

The V gene is TRBV7-2, the J gene TRBJ2-7; 9 bases are shared with TRBD1. J lost 4 bases, V lost 5 bases, and 6 bases had no gene match. The CDR3 runs to 14 residues. Germline loops: CDR1 SGHTA, CDR2 FQGNSA. CDR3 nucleotides: TGTGCCAGCAGCACCACAGGGGGCGGGTACGAGCAGTACTTC. Amino acid sequence: CASSTTGGGYEQYF.

The chain has TRBV29-1 and TRBJ2-3, with unresolved D. This CDR3 spans 13 amino acids. Germline CDR1 reads SQVTM; CDR2 reads ANQGSEA. V was cut by 2 bases and J by 0 bases, with 6 bases left in between. The CDR3 loop reads CSVERASTDTQYF. The CDR3 DNA reads TGCAGCGTTGAAAGGGCTAGCACAGATACGCAGTATTTT.

This clone was detected only once. Written as DNA, the CDR3 is TGCGCCAGGCGGGTCCCCGAAGCTTTCTTT. Translating it yields CARRVPEAFF. The chain has TRBV10-1 and TRBJ1-1; D not resolved. The V gene's germline CDR1 is WNHNN and CDR2 SYGVQD (reference sequence). The V end lost 9 bases, the J end lost 8 bases, and 10 bases lay between the germline ends. CDR3 size: 10 residues.

This clone was counted once. The CDR3 DNA reads TGCGCCAGCAGGGGATTGGGCACCGGGGAGCTGTTTTTT. This translates into CASRGLGTGELFF. The V and J genes are TRBV5-1 and TRBJ2-2; no firm D call. Trimming shortened V by 5 bases and J by 4 bases, and 9 bases separated the two germline ends. Germline V gene sequence: CDR1 SGHRS, CDR2 YFSETQ. This CDR3 has 13 residues. Filled out from reference TRBV5-1 and TRBJ2-2, the complete variable domain reads KAGVTQTPRYLIKTRGQQVTLSCSPISGHRSVSWYQQTPGQGLQFLFEYFSETQRNKGNFPGRFSGRQFSNSRSEMNVSTLELGDSALYLCASRGLGTGELFFGEGSRLTVL.

The chain couples TRBV28 to TRBJ2-5; 8 bases are shared with TRBD2. The CDR3 covers 15 residues. Germline assignment: CDR1 MDHEN and CDR2 SYDVKM. Trimming removed 7 bases from V and 3 bases from J; junction bases left unmatched: 10. CDR3 coding DNA: TGTGCCAGCAACGGAGCGGGGGCCGGGGAAGAGACCCAGTACTTC. Encoded protein: CASNGAGAGEETQYF. Full variable domain (outside the CDR3, taken from reference TRBV28 and TRBJ2-5): DVKVTQSSRYLVKRTGEKVFLECVQDMDHENMFWYRQDPGLGLRLIYFSYDVKMKEKGDIPEGYSVSREKKERFSLILESASTNQTSMYLCASNGAGAGEETQYFGPGTRLLVL.

The V call is TRBV13, the J call TRBJ1-1; a possible D gene is TRBD1 (6 bases). V dropped 2 bases and J dropped 5 bases, with 12 bases sitting between them. The CDR3 loop spans 14 amino acids. Germline loops: CDR1 PRHDT, CDR2 FYEKMQ (reference sequence). CDR3 sequence (DNA): TGTGCCAGCAGCTTAAACAGGGAGTTTACTGAAGCTTTCTTT. This translates into CASSLNREFTEAFF.

This chain connects TRBV7-2 to TRBJ1-2; D gene unclear. The V gene lost 1 base and the J gene lost 8 bases, with 17 bases spanning the gap. CDR3 length: 15 amino acids. The germline V gene has CDR1 SGHTA and CDR2 FQGNSA. CDR3 protein: CASSLDGQAPSGYTF. The CDR3 nucleotides are TGTGCCAGCAGCTTAGATGGGCAGGCGCCTAGCGGCTACACCTTC.

This chain links TRBV18 with TRBJ2-1, with 10 bases matching TRBD2. The CDR3 spans 14 residues. CDR1 KGHSH and CDR2 LQKENI come from the germline V gene. The J segment lost 6 bases and the V segment lost 6 bases, leaving 5 bases of the junction unmatched. The CDR3 DNA reads as TGTGCCAGCTCCCCGGGACTAGCGCGCAATGAGCAGTTCTTC. Translating it yields CASSPGLARNEQFF.

The V gene is TRBV6-2 or TRBV6-3, the J gene TRBJ2-7, with 9 bases lining up with TRBD2. The V and J ends lost 0 bases and 5 bases, in that order; junction bases with no gene match: 14. Germline CDR1 and CDR2: MNHEY and SVGEGT. CDR3 size: 18 residues. CDR3 sequence (DNA): TGTGCCAGCAGTTACTCCCGACTAGCGGAAGCAAGGACTAACGAGCAGTACTTC. This encodes CASSYSRLAEARTNEQYF.

The V and J genes are TRBV18 and TRBJ1-1, with TRBD1 as a possible D gene (6 bases). From germline, CDR1 is KGHSH and CDR2 LQKENI. CDR3 size: 13 residues. The V end was cut by 5 bases, the J end by 0 bases, with 7 bases between. CDR3 sequence: CASSGQMNTEAFF. In DNA, the CDR3 is TGTGCCAGCTCAGGACAGATGAACACTGAAGCTTTCTTT.

The chain is built from TRBV5-5 and TRBJ1-4; no definite D call. Between the trimmed V and J ends, which lost 0 bases and 5 bases, there was a span of 8 bases. CDR3 length: 14 residues. CDR1 is SGHKS and CDR2 is YYEKEE in the germline V gene (reference sequence). The CDR3 DNA reads TGTGCCAGCAGCTTGGAACTGGGGAATGAAAAACTGTTTTTT. Its translation: CASSLELGNEKLFF.

This chain joins TRBV5-1 and TRBJ1-2; TRBD1 aligns across 8 bases. J was trimmed by 4 bases and V by 4 bases; bases with no gene match: 3. Germline V gene data show CDR1 as SGHRS and CDR2 as YFSETQ. The CDR3 is 13 residues long. CDR3 sequence: CASSLGTGYGYTF. CDR3 DNA: TGCGCCAGCAGCCTAGGGACAGGCTATGGCTACACCTTC.

The V and J genes are TRBV7-5 and TRBJ1-2; TRBD1, the table's D call, was not compared with the DNA. TRBV7-5 is a documented pseudogene. There are 11 residues in the CDR3. The CDR3 nucleotides read TGTGCCCAACAACCACCTCGAGGCTACACCTTC. Translating it yields CAQQPPRGYTF.

The J gene is TRBJ1-2, the V gene TRBV6-1; D unclear. The CDR3 loop spans 12 amino acids. The germline CDR1 and CDR2 sequences are MNHNS and SASEGT. Deletions cut 1 base from V and 3 bases from J, with 3 bases between. Here the CDR3 reads CASSEVDYGYTF. In DNA, the CDR3 is TGTGCCAGCAGTGAAGTTGACTATGGCTACACCTTC.

The chain employs TRBV10-3 and TRBJ2-1; weak D call: TRBD1 (5 bases). Deletions cut 1 base from V and 4 bases from J, with 8 bases between. Germline loops: CDR1 ENHRY, CDR2 SYGVKD. The CDR3 is made up of 14 amino acids. The CDR3 protein is CAISEWGGYNEQFF. In nucleotides, the CDR3 is TGTGCCATCAGTGAGTGGGGCGGTTACAATGAGCAGTTCTTC.